Included here is one T cell receptor beta chain sequence, with context. The antigen is undetermined. Gene names and germline refer to mouse. The read halts 1 residue ahead of the CDR3 end, with the missing end drawn from the germline J gene. The CDR3 consists of 15 residues. Trimming shortened V by 0 bases and J by 0 bases, and 7 bases separated the two germline ends. CDR1 LGHNA and CDR2 YNLKQL come from the germline V gene (reference sequence). The data were obtained in a study of tissue T cells after allogeneic stem cell transplantation. Findings and limits, study-wide: Shared clones across patients were few; motif clustering revealed tissue-specific shared signatures. In patients and mice, blood and spleen missed much of tissue repertoire.

Clones were sequenced by immunoSEQ multiplex PCR, and TCRdb holds only the in-frame ones, with some missing. The data contain 7,000 or so clones, roughly two thirds of them singletons. This receptor was identified in a female BALB/c mouse in good health. The strain's MHC type: H2-d. The chain employs TRBV5 and TRBJ2-3; D is perhaps TRBD2 (6 bases). Sequencing was done on a sample of blood. The sequenced part of the CDR3 DNA is TGTGCCAGCAGCCAAGATCTGGGGAGTGCAGAAACGCTGTAT. Amino acids: CASSQDLGSAETLY. The CDR3 reads in full as CASSQDLGSAETLYF.